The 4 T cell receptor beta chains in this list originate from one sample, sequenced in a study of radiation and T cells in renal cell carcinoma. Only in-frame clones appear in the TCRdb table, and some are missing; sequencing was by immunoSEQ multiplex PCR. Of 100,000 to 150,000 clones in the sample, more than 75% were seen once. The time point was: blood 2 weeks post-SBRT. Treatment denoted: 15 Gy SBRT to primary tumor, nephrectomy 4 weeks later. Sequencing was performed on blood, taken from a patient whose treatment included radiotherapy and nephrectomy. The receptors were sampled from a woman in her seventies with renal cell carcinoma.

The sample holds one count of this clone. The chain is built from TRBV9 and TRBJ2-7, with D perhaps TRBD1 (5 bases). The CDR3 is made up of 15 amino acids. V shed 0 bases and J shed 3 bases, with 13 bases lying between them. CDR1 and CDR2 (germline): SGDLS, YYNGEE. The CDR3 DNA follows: TGTGCCAGCAGCGTAGGAGCAGGGATAGGCTACGAGCAGTACTTC. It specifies CASSVGAGIGYEQYF.

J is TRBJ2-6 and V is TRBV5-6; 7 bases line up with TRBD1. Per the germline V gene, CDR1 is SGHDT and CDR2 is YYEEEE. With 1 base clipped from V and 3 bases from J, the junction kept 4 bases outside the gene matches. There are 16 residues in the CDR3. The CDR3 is CASSLKGAVGANVLTF. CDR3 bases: TGTGCCAGCAGCTTGAAGGGGGCAGTTGGGGCCAACGTCCTGACTTTC. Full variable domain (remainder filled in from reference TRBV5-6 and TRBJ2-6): DAGVTQSPTHLIKTRGQQVTLRCSPKSGHDTVSWYQQALGQGPQFIFQYYEEEERQRGNFPDRFSGHQFPNYSSELNVNALLLGDSALYLCASSLKGAVGANVLTFGAGSRLTVL.

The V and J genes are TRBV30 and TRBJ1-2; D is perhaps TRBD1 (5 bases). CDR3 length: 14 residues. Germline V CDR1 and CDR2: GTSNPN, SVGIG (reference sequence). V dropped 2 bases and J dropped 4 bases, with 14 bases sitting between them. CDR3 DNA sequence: TGTGCCTGGAGTCCCCTGGGACCGATCTATGGCTACACCTTC. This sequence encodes CAWSPLGPIYGYTF.

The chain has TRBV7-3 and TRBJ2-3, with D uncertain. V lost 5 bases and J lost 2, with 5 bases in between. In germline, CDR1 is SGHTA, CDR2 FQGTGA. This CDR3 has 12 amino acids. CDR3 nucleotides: TGTGCCAGCAGCCCCTTCACAGATACGCAGTATTTT. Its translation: CASSPFTDTQYF.